This T cell receptor (beta chain) was found in a study of shared clonotypes between healthy human individuals. The CDR3 loop spans 17 amino acids. Germline trimming cut 6 bases from V and 4 bases from J; bases unmatched to any gene: 7. Germline CDR1 reads MNHEY; CDR2 reads SMNVEV (reference sequence). TCRdb's copy holds only in-frame clones and misses some; the assay was immunoSEQ multiplex PCR. Of approximately 1.9 million clones listed, approximately 92% are singletons. CD45RO-negative cells were positively selected for CCR7, leaving out terminally differentiated effector memory CD45RA+ cells. Among the donors, all were Caucasian adults who lived in Nashville, Tennessee.

The sample comprised naive CD8+ T cells from PBMCs. The chain recombines TRBV27 with TRBJ2-2; 14 nucleotides agree with TRBD2. The clonotype was recovered from a man between 18 and 29 years old in good health. Some clones in this sample may be carry-over from other donors' samples. CDR3 DNA: TGTGCCAGCAGCAGAATCGGGACTAGCGGGAGCACCGGGGAGCTGTTTTTT. As protein: CASSRIGTSGSTGELFF.